This T cell receptor beta chain was documented in a study of cytotoxic CD8 clonotypes in ibrutinib-treated CLL. Study results and limitations: The times at which samples were taken varied between sustained-remission and progressing patients. Clonality went higher at ibrutinib response and then dropped back toward baseline at progression.

This clone appeared once. Its specificity is unknown. The CDR3 has 13 residues. CDR1 GTSNPN and CDR2 SVGIG come from the germline V gene (reference sequence). Trimming cost V 6 bases and J 1 base; bases outside gene matches: 3. The table came from immunoSEQ multiplex PCR; TCRdb's copy has only in-frame clones and leaves some out. The sample has roughly 200,000 clones, roughly 73% seen once; the top ten hold about an eighth. The J gene is TRBJ1-1, the V gene TRBV30; 9 nucleotides align to TRBD1. The receptor's source is a human donor with chronic lymphocytic leukemia. The starting material was PBMCs, obtained after 12 months of ibrutinib treatment. The CDR3 DNA reads as TGTGCCTGCCACAGGGGGCAGAACACTGAAGCTTTCTTT. Translation: CACHRGQNTEAFF.